The 5 T cell receptor beta chains below come from one sample, sequenced in a study of cytomegalovirus exposure and HLA in healthy donors. Primers: 60 Vbeta forward and 13 Jbeta reverse. Some clones are missing from TCRdb's copy, which holds only in-frame ones; the method was immunoSEQ multiplex PCR. Here the sample spans 150,000 to 200,000 clones, 75% to 85% being singletons. Source material: PBMCs. Receptors were obtained from a young woman in good health and CMV-seropositive.

The chain uses TRBV27 and TRBJ1-4; TRBD1 is a possible D gene (6 bases). Germline loops: CDR1 MNHEY, CDR2 SMNVEV (reference sequence). V was cut by 2 bases and J by 5 bases, with 12 bases left in between. CDR3 length equals 15 residues. CDR3 in DNA: TGTGCCAGCAGTTTAAGGGGGTTCTTAAATGAAAAACTGTTTTTT. As protein: CASSLRGFLNEKLFF.

This rearrangement joins TRBV6-1 to TRBJ2-7; D is possibly TRBD2 (5 bases). The CDR3 covers 12 residues. Germline V gene sequence: CDR1 MNHNS, CDR2 SASEGT. Deletions cut 6 bases from V and 3 bases from J, with 9 bases between. The CDR3 protein is CASRHGIYEQYF. The CDR3 nucleotides read TGTGCCAGCAGACACGGGATCTACGAGCAGTACTTC.

V and J are TRBV10-3 and TRBJ1-2, with D perhaps matching TRBD1 (5 bases). CDR3 length: 14 residues. Germline loops: CDR1 ENHRY, CDR2 SYGVKD. V was trimmed by 10 bases and J by 2 bases, leaving 17 bases between them. This chain's CDR3 is CATAREEGNYGYTF. The CDR3 DNA is TGTGCCACAGCCAGGGAGGAGGGGAACTATGGCTACACCTTC.

The CDR3 loop is CASRTLGGLAGLDTQYF. The CDR3 coding sequence is TGTGCCAGCAGAACCCTCGGGGGACTAGCGGGGTTAGATACGCAGTATTTT. The chain is built from TRBV2 and TRBJ2-3; 13 bases align to TRBD2. CDR3 length: 17 amino acids. The V gene end was trimmed by 6 bases and the J gene end by 5 bases; junction bases not matched to a gene: 11. CDR1 is SNHLY, CDR2 FYNNEI, per germline. The complete variable domain, with remaining parts taken from reference TRBV2 and TRBJ2-3, reads EPEVTQTPSHQVTQMGQEVILRCVPISNHLYFYWYRQILGQKVEFLVSFYNNEISEKSEIFDDQFSVERPDGSNFTLKIRSTKLEDSAMYFCASRTLGGLAGLDTQYFGPGTRLTVL.

The V gene is TRBV30, the J gene TRBJ2-2, with 7 bases lining up with TRBD1. The ends lost 0 bases at V and 13 bases at J; junction bases unmatched: 5. Germline assignment: CDR1 GTSNPN and CDR2 SVGIG (reference sequence). The CDR3 covers 12 residues. This chain's CDR3 is CAWSVLRDRLFF. The CDR3 region has the DNA TGTGCCTGGAGTGTATTGAGGGACAGGCTGTTTTTT. Drawing the rest from reference TRBV30 and TRBJ2-2, the complete variable domain is SQTIHQWPATLVQPVGSPLSLECTVEGTSNPNLYWYRQAAGRGLQLLFYSVGIGQISSEVPQNLSASRPQDRQFILSSKKLLLSDSGFYLCAWSVLRDRLFFGEGSRLTVL.